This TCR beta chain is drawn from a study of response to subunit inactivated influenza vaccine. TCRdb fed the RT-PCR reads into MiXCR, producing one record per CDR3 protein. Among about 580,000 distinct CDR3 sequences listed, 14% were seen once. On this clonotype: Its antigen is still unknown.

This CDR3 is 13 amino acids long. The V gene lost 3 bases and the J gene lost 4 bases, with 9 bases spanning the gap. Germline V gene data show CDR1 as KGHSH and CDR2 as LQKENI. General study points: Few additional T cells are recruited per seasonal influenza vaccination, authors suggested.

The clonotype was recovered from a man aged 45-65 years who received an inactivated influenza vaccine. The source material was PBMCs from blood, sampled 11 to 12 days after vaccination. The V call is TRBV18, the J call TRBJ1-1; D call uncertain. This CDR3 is CASSPSRGTEAFF. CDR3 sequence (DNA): TGTGCCAGCTCACCCAGTCGAGGCACTGAAGCTTTCTTT.